The T cell receptor (beta chain) described here comes from a study of OX40 agonist ivuxolimab in advanced cancers. V lost 4 bases and J 4 bases, leaving 16 bases between the germline ends. The V gene's germline CDR1 is SEHNR and CDR2 FQNEAQ (reference sequence). The CDR3 consists of 15 residues. Some clones are missing from TCRdb's copy, which holds only in-frame ones; the method was immunoSEQ multiplex PCR. The sample holds approximately 75,000 clones, more than 75% seen once. If patients had autoimmune disease history or systemic immunosuppression, they were excluded. This TCR was sampled from an adult with an advanced solid tumor such as melanoma, head and neck, liver or kidney cancer. Sequencing was performed on CD4+ or CD8+ T cells sorted from blood, taken in a trial of the OX40 agonist ivuxolimab. The chain couples TRBV7-9 to TRBJ1-1; D perhaps matches TRBD1 (5 bases). The CDR3 DNA is TGTGCCAGCAGCTCATTTGGGGGATCGGGCACTGAAGCTTTCTTT. Encoded protein: CASSSFGGSGTEAFF.